These 8 T cell receptor beta chains were all obtained from the same sample, sequenced in a study of Tregs in tolerant kidney transplant recipients. Measured with immunoSEQ multiplex PCR; TCRdb has only the in-frame clones, and not every one. The sample shows about 240,000 clones, approximately 84% of them seen only once. Sequencing used CD4+ T cells from blood. The receptors here all came from a human donor in good health.

This rearrangement joins TRBV2 to TRBJ1-1, with D possibly being TRBD1 (6 bases). Germline V CDR1 and CDR2: SNHLY, FYNNEI. V was pared by 7 bases and J by 3 bases, with 12 bases between. This CDR3 contains 13 residues. CDR3 DNA: TGTGCCAGCATCACTAACAGGGACACTGAAGCTTTCTTT. Translated, it gives CASITNRDTEAFF.

The chain couples TRBV7-3 to TRBJ2-5; TRBD1 matches 7 bases. The end of the DNA aligns better with TRBJ2-7, so the J call may be wrong. CDR3 length: 13 residues. Germline V gene sequence: CDR1 SGHTA, CDR2 FQGTGA. CDR3 DNA sequence: TGTGCCAGCAGCTTAGACAGGGCCTACGAGCAGTACTTC. Translated, it gives CASSLDRAYEQYF.

This clone has a handful of counts. In the same sample, other DNA sequences code for this CDR3. The J gene is TRBJ1-3, the V gene TRBV2; D uncertain. The CDR3 covers 14 residues. Looked up from germline, CDR1 is SNHLY and CDR2 is FYNNEI. Trimming removed 4 bases from V and 0 bases from J, with 7 bases in between. The CDR3 DNA reads TGTGCCAGCAGTGGACCGGTCTCTGGAAACACCATATATTTT. Translating gives CASSGPVSGNTIYF. Based on the CDR3 plus reference TRBV2 and TRBJ1-3, the full variable domain is EPEVTQTPSHQVTQMGQEVILRCVPISNHLYFYWYRQILGQKVEFLVSFYNNEISEKSEIFDDQFSVERPDGSNFTLKIRSTKLEDSAMYFCASSGPVSGNTIYFGEGSWLTVV.

V gene TRBV18 combines with J gene TRBJ2-1; 9 nucleotides align to TRBD2. CDR3 length equals 15 residues. V lost 0 bases, J lost 4 bases, and 1 base stayed unmatched. In germline, CDR1 is KGHSH, CDR2 LQKENI. The DNA for the CDR3 is TGTGCCAGCTCACCACCCAGCGGGAGGTACAATGAGCAGTTCTTC. This gives the protein CASSPPSGRYNEQFF.

The chain is built from TRBV7-9 and TRBJ2-7; TRBD2 matches at 7 bases. In germline, CDR1 is SEHNR, CDR2 FQNEAQ (reference sequence). This CDR3 region has 14 residues. The J segment lost 6 bases and the V segment lost 0 bases, leaving 5 bases of the junction unmatched. In DNA form, the CDR3 reads TGTGCCAGCAGCTTAGCGGGAGGGCCCCTCGAGCAGTACTTC. Translating gives CASSLAGGPLEQYF.

The chain is built from TRBV7-3 and TRBJ1-1; 8 positions match TRBD1. Germline assignment: CDR1 SGHTA and CDR2 FQGTGA. Losses at the gene ends were 5 bases for V and 3 bases for J; bases not matched to a gene: 2. This CDR3 is built from 13 residues. The CDR3 is CASSADRDTEAFF. As DNA, the CDR3 is TGTGCCAGCAGCGCGGACAGGGACACTGAAGCTTTCTTT.

This clone was recorded only once. This sequence joins TRBV7-2 and TRBJ2-1; 9 nucleotides match TRBD2. V lost 7 bases and J lost 7; bases outside the gene matches: 8. The germline V gene encodes CDR1 SGHTA and CDR2 FQGNSA. This CDR3 comprises 14 residues. CDR3 sequence reads: CASMRGGAGNEQFF. CDR3 bases: TGTGCCAGCATGCGGGGGGGCGCAGGGAATGAGCAGTTCTTC.

The chain carries TRBV29-1 and TRBJ2-4, with a weak D call TRBD2 (5 bases). This CDR3 contains 12 residues. Per the germline V gene, CDR1 is SQVTM and CDR2 is ANQGSEA. Between the trimmed V and J ends, which lost 4 bases and 6 bases, there was a span of 10 bases. CDR3 residues: CSVVSEGNIQYF. Written as DNA, the CDR3 is TGCAGCGTTGTGAGTGAGGGAAACATTCAGTACTTC.